These 20 T cell receptor beta chains were all obtained from the same sample, sequenced in a study of OX40 agonist ivuxolimab in advanced cancers. Preparation of the library involved the immunoSEQ multiplex PCR assay. TCRdb took this table from immuneACCESS and kept in-frame rearrangements with V and J called. Such tables lack part of the clones; where checked against another copy, unresolved V genes explain under half of the gap, and the rest is unexplained. Recorded for this sample are approximately 82,000 clones; around 78% of them occurred a single time. The ten largest clones take up approximately 0.78% of the sample. Sequencing used CD4+ or CD8+ T cells sorted from blood, obtained in a trial of the OX40 agonist ivuxolimab. These receptors all stem from an adult with an advanced solid tumor such as melanoma, head and neck, liver or kidney cancer.

The chain uses TRBV6-1 and TRBJ1-6; 10 bases match TRBD1. From germline, CDR1 is MNHNS and CDR2 SASEGT. The CDR3 is 15 amino acids. The V segment lost 5 bases and the J segment 10 bases; nucleotides outside the gene matches: 8. This CDR3 is CASSSTGTGESPLHF. The CDR3, as DNA: TGTGCCAGCAGTTCCACCGGGACAGGGGAATCACCCCTCCACTTT.

V and J are TRBV10-2 and TRBJ2-5; TRBD2 aligns across 9 bases. The CDR3 length is 13 residues. V lost 6 bases to trimming and J lost 5 bases; unmatched junction nucleotides: 4. Germline-derived CDR1 and CDR2 are WSHSY and SAAADI. The CDR3 loop is CASRLAGRETQYF. The CDR3 DNA sequence: TGCGCCAGCAGACTAGCGGGTAGGGAGACCCAGTACTTC.

V usage is TRBV5-6 and J usage is TRBJ2-5; the D gene is possibly TRBD1 (7 bases). The CDR3 covers 15 residues. The V end lost 2 bases, the J end lost 4 bases, and 15 bases lay between the germline ends. Germline-derived CDR1 and CDR2 are SGHDT and YYEEEE. CDR3 protein: CASSFSGGLGETQYF. In DNA form, the CDR3 reads TGTGCCAGCAGCTTTTCAGGGGGGCTCGGAGAGACCCAGTACTTC.

The chain has TRBV5-4 and TRBJ1-1; 9 bases match TRBD1. In germline, CDR1 is SGHNT, CDR2 YYREEE (reference sequence). The CDR3 sequence is 16 residues long. With 5 bases clipped from V and 0 bases from J, the junction kept 8 bases outside the gene matches. The CDR3 is CASRSGQGFMNTEAFF. CDR3 sequence (DNA): TGTGCCAGCAGATCGGGACAGGGTTTCATGAACACTGAAGCTTTCTTT.

The chain combines TRBV7-6 with TRBJ1-6, with 8 bases that match TRBD1. With V trimmed by 6 bases and J by 3 bases, 4 bases remained unmatched. This CDR3 has 15 amino acids. CDR1 SGHVS and CDR2 FNYEAQ come from the germline V gene. CDR3 amino acids: CASRPGTGYNSPLHF. The CDR3 region has the DNA TGTGCCAGCAGGCCCGGGACAGGCTATAATTCACCCCTCCACTTT.

The chain carries TRBV9 and TRBJ2-1; 7 nucleotides align to TRBD1. In germline, CDR1 is SGDLS, CDR2 YYNGEE. The CDR3 totals 17 residues. V lost 3 bases to trimming and J lost 0 bases; unmatched junction nucleotides: 9. CDR3 region: CASSGDSSSSSYNEQFF. CDR3 coding DNA: TGTGCCAGCAGCGGGGACAGTTCTTCCAGCTCCTACAATGAGCAGTTCTTC. Looking up the rest from reference TRBV9 and TRBJ2-1 gives the full variable domain: DSGVTQTPKHLITATGQRVTLRCSPRSGDLSVYWYQQSLDQGLQFLIQYYNGEERAKGNILERFSAQQFPDLHSELNLSSLELGDSALYFCASSGDSSSSSYNEQFFGPGTRLTVL.

This clone has a single count. V and J are TRBV29-1 and TRBJ2-3, with D tentatively TRBD1 (5 bases). V lost 2 bases, J lost 2 bases, and 17 bases lay in between. Germline V gene sequence: CDR1 SQVTM, CDR2 ANQGSEA. This CDR3 comprises 16 residues. In DNA, the CDR3 is TGCAGCGTTGAAAGCCAACCAGGGATATTCACAGATACGCAGTATTTT. It is translated as CSVESQPGIFTDTQYF.

This sequence joins TRBV7-2 and TRBJ1-6; D may be TRBD1 (5 bases). The CDR3 spans 15 residues. Looked up from germline, CDR1 is SGHTA and CDR2 is FQGNSA. Trimming removed 5 bases from V and 8 bases from J, with 16 bases in between. In DNA, the CDR3 is TGTGCCAGCAGCCTATCCCAGGGTTGGGATTCACCCCTCCACTTT. Protein sequence: CASSLSQGWDSPLHF.

The CDR3 coding sequence is TGCGCCAGCAGCCCTACCCCCAGCCTGGGAAACACCATATATTTT. Translating it yields CASSPTPSLGNTIYF. The gene calls are TRBV5-1 and TRBJ1-3; D is ambiguous. There are 15 residues in the CDR3. Deletions cut 4 bases from V and 4 bases from J, with 15 bases between. The germline V gene has CDR1 SGHRS and CDR2 YFSETQ.

The chain combines TRBV10-3 with TRBJ2-3, with 7 bases that match TRBD1. The CDR3 covers 17 residues. Germline-derived CDR1 and CDR2 are ENHRY and SYGVKD. The V gene end was trimmed by 3 bases and the J gene end by 2 bases; junction bases not matched to a gene: 11. CDR3 protein: CAISDSDRALHTDTQYF. In DNA, the CDR3 is TGTGCCATCAGTGACTCCGACAGGGCCCTCCACACAGATACGCAGTATTTT.

This clone occurred a few times. This rearrangement joins TRBV18 to TRBJ2-5; perhaps TRBD1 as D (6 bases). Trimming removed 0 bases from V and 1 base from J, with 12 bases in between. Germline V gives CDR1 KGHSH, CDR2 LQKENI. The CDR3 consists of 16 residues. In DNA form, the CDR3 reads TGTGCCAGCTCACCACCGGTCCCAGGGGCCCAAGAGACCCAGTACTTC. As protein: CASSPPVPGAQETQYF. The variable domain in full, completed from reference TRBV18 and TRBJ2-5, reads NAGVMQNPRHLVRRRGQEARLRCSPMKGHSHVYWYRQLPEEGLKFMVYLQKENIIDESGMPKERFSAEFPKEGPSILRIQQVVRGDSAAYFCASSPPVPGAQETQYFGPGTRLLVL.

The table lists this clone with a count of one. V gene TRBV7-8 combines with J gene TRBJ1-2; D is unclear. The CDR3 has 15 amino acids. V shed 1 base and J shed 7 bases, with 16 bases lying between them. Germline V gives CDR1 SGHVS, CDR2 FQNEAQ. In nucleotides, the CDR3 is TGTGCCAGCAGCTTAGATCAGGCCCGACTCGGTGGCTACACCTTC. Amino acid sequence: CASSLDQARLGGYTF.

This clone has a single count. V is TRBV2 and J is TRBJ2-5; D might be TRBD2 (6 bases). V was trimmed by 2 bases and J by 11 bases, leaving 12 bases between them. The CDR3 is 12 residues long. The germline gives CDR1 SNHLY, CDR2 FYNNEI. The CDR3 loop is CASSERSGVQYF. In DNA, the CDR3 is TGTGCCAGCAGTGAAAGGTCGGGGGTTCAGTACTTC.

This rearrangement joins TRBV11-2 to TRBJ1-1, with D possibly matching TRBD1 (6 bases). The CDR3 sequence is 14 residues long. CDR1 and CDR2 (germline): SGHAT, FQNNGV. Trimming took 5 bases from V and 4 from J, leaving 14 bases between them. The CDR3 here is CASSPGHRGTEAFF. For the CDR3, the DNA is TGTGCCAGCAGCCCGGGACATAGGGGCACTGAAGCTTTCTTT. Filled out from reference TRBV11-2 and TRBJ1-1, the complete variable domain reads EAGVAQSPRYKIIEKRQSVAFWCNPISGHATLYWYQQILGQGPKLLIQFQNNGVVDDSQLPKDRFSAERLKGVDSTLKIQPAKLEDSAVYLCASSPGHRGTEAFFGQGTRLTVV.

The rearrangement joins TRBV5-1 to TRBJ2-1; 9 nucleotides match TRBD1. The CDR3 loop spans 15 amino acids. Trimming at V came to 2 bases and at J to 7 bases, leaving 7 bases not matched to a gene. The V gene's germline CDR1 is SGHRS and CDR2 YFSETQ. CDR3 bases: TGCGCCAGCAGCTTCACAGGGGGCGCTGGGAATGAGCAGTTCTTC. It yields the protein CASSFTGGAGNEQFF.

V is TRBV5-4 and J is TRBJ1-4; TRBD1 might be the D (6 bases). The germline V gene encodes CDR1 SGHNT and CDR2 YYREEE (reference sequence). V was clipped by 1 base and J by 3 bases, with 10 bases between them. This CDR3 has 15 amino acids. CDR3 DNA sequence: TGTGCCAGCAGCTTGTCGGCAGGGGCTAATGAAAAACTGTTTTTT. Its translation is CASSLSAGANEKLFF.

The chain employs TRBV13 and TRBJ2-7, with TRBD1 matching over 8 bases. The length of the CDR3 is 17 residues. The V segment lost 5 bases and the J segment 1 base; nucleotides outside the gene matches: 13. Germline V gene lookup returns CDR1 PRHDT and CDR2 FYEKMQ (reference sequence). The CDR3 DNA is TGTGCCAGCAGCCGACAAATACCGACAGGGGCTTCCTACGAGCAGTACTTC. It encodes CASSRQIPTGASYEQYF.

By its share, this clone is medium-sized. CDR3 amino acids: CASRPHRGRGNQPQHF. The DNA of the CDR3 is TGTGCCAGCAGACCCCACAGGGGGCGCGGAAATCAGCCCCAGCATTTT. The chain combines TRBV2 with TRBJ1-5; TRBD1 matches at 9 bases. The CDR3 consists of 16 residues. Trimming cost V 6 bases and J 4 bases; bases outside gene matches: 10. Per the germline V gene, CDR1 is SNHLY and CDR2 is FYNNEI.

The chain has TRBV11-2 and TRBJ1-1; D is undetermined. Germline values: CDR1 SGHAT, CDR2 FQNNGV. This CDR3 has 14 amino acids. V gave up 4 bases and J gave up 1 base, with 10 bases separating them. CDR3 amino acids: CASSWPPENTEAFF. CDR3 nucleotides: TGTGCCAGCAGCTGGCCACCCGAGAACACTGAAGCTTTCTTT. Full variable domain (rest looked up from reference TRBV11-2 and TRBJ1-1): EAGVAQSPRYKIIEKRQSVAFWCNPISGHATLYWYQQILGQGPKLLIQFQNNGVVDDSQLPKDRFSAERLKGVDSTLKIQPAKLEDSAVYLCASSWPPENTEAFFGQGTRLTVV.

The CDR3 sequence is CASSPRQQETQYF. In DNA form, the CDR3 reads TGTGCCAGCTCACCAAGACAGCAAGAGACCCAGTACTTC. The V call is TRBV18, the J call TRBJ2-5, with D perhaps TRBD1 (5 bases). The V and J ends lost 2 bases and 2 bases respectively, with 6 bases between them. Germline V gene sequence: CDR1 KGHSH, CDR2 LQKENI. The CDR3 has 13 residues.